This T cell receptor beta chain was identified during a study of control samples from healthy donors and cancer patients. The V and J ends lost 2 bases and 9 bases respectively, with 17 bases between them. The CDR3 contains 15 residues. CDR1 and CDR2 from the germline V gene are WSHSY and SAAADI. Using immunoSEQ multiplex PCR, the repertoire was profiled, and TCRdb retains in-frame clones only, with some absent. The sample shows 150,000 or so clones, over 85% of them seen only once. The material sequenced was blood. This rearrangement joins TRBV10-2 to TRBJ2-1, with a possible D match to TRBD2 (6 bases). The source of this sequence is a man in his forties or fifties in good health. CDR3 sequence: CASSEKAWRRGEQFF. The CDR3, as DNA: TGCGCCAGCAGTGAGAAGGCGTGGAGGAGGGGTGAGCAGTTCTTC.